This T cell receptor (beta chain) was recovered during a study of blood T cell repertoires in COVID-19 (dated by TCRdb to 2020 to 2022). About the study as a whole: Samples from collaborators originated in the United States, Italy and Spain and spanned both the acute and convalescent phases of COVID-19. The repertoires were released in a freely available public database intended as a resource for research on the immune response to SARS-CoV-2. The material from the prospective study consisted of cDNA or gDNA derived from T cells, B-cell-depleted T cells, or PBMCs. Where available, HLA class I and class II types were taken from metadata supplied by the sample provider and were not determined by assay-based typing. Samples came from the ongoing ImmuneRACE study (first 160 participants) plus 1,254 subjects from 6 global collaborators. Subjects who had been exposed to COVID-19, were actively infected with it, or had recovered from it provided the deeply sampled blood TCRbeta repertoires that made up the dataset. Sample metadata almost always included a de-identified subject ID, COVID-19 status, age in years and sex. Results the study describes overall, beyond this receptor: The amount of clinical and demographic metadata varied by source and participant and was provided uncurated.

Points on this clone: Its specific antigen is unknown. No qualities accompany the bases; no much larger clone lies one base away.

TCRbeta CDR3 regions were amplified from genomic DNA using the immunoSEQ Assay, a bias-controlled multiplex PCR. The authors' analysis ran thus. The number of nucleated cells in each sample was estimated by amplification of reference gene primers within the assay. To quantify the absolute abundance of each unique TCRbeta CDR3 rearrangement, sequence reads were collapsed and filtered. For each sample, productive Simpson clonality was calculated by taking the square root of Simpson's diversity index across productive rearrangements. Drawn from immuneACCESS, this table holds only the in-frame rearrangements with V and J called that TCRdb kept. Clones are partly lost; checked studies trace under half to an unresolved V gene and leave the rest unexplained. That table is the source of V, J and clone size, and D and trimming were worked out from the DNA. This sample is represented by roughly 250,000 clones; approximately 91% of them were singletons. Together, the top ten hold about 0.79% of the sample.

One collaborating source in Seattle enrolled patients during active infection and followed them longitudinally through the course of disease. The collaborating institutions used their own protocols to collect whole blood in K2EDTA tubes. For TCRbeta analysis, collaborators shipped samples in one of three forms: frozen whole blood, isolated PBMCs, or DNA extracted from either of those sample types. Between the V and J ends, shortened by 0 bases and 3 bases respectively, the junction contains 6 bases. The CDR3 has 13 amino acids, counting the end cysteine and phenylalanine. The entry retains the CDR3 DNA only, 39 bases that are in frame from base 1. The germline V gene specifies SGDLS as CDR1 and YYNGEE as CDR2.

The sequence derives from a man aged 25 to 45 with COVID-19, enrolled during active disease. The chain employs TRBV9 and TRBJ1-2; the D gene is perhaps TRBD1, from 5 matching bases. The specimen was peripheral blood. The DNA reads TGTGCCAGCAGCGTAGCACAGGACTATGGCTACACCTTC. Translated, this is CASSVAQDYGYTF. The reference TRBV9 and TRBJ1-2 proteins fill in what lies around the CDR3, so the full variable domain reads DSGVTQTPKHLITATGQRVTLRCSPRSGDLSVYWYQQSLDQGLQFLIQYYNGEERAKGNILERFSAQQFPDLHSELNLSSLELGDSALYFCASSVAQDYGYTFGSGTRLTVV.